This T cell receptor (beta chain) was retrieved from a study of T-cell memory formation after mild COVID-19. Study-level information: TCR clustering was largely donor specific. Findings and caveats of the study: Most CD4+ clones that shrank were in CM and EM, while CD8+ ones turned up in EMRA. CD4+ bias marked clones expanding day 15 to 37, unlike balanced contracting clones.

A 5'RACE reaction primed in the constant segment made cDNA libraries of TCR alpha and TCR beta, and these carried sample barcodes and UMIs. TCRdb re-called the 5' RACE reads through MiXCR, storing one row per CDR3 protein. The sample records 530,000 or so distinct CDR3 sequences, 15% to 20% being singletons. Details on this clonotype: The antigen remains unidentified.

The CDR3 length is 16 residues. The V end was cut by 5 bases, the J end by 5 bases, with 21 bases between. Sequencing used PBMCs or a T cell subset sorted from them (not recorded which). The J gene is TRBJ1-1, the V gene TRBV12-3 or TRBV12-4; D perhaps matches TRBD1 (6 bases). This sequence originates from an adult woman who had mild COVID-19 (a few samples of this study predate the infection). Cell type and time point are not known. The DNA of the CDR3 is TGTGCCAGCAGTCCTAAGACAGGACCTGGGGAGACTGAAGCTTTCTTT. Protein product: CASSPKTGPGETEAFF.